This TCR beta chain was observed in a study of T-cell memory formation after mild COVID-19. For the study at large: Clusters were largely donor specific.

Details on this clonotype: Its antigen is undetermined.

The trim removed 4 bases at V and 7 bases at J, leaving 6 bases unmatched. The germline gives CDR1 SGHDT, CDR2 YYEEEE. CDR3 length: 14 amino acids. Study-level results: Clones that contracted from day 15 to 85 were balanced CD4/CD8, while later expanders leaned CD4+.

TCRdb fed the 5' RACE reads into MiXCR, producing one record per CDR3 protein. Among roughly 320,000 distinct CDR3 sequences, 25% to 30% were seen once, and the ten largest hold roughly 14%. The chain has TRBV5-6 and TRBJ2-5; 11 positions agree with TRBD1. The receptor comes from an adult woman who had mild COVID-19 (a few samples of this study predate the infection). Cell type and time point are not known. The sequenced sample consisted of PBMCs or a T cell subset sorted from them (not recorded which). Here the CDR3 DNA reads TGTGCCAGCAGCGCGGACAGGGGGCTTGGGACCCAGTACTTC. The encoded protein is CASSADRGLGTQYF.